The 32 T cell receptor beta chains below were found in one sample sequenced in a study of regulatory T cells in long-lasting Graves disease. Library construction for TCR beta used iRepertoire HTBI primers and Arm-PCR of CDR3 regions. Each CDR3 protein gets one entry after TCRdb re-called the multiplex PCR reads with MiXCR. In the table there are 360,000 or so distinct CDR3 sequences, roughly 24% of which are singletons. Time point reported: persistent/refractory GD, antithyroid drugs over 5 years with positive TRAb. After RNA was extracted from PBMCs, the TCR library was made from it. The sequences come from peripheral blood mononuclear cells (PBMCs), collected when the disease was refractory, from a patient treated with antithyroid drugs. These receptors originate from a woman between 35 and 50 years old with Graves disease.

The CDR3 protein is CASSWTLGVEEKLFF. The CDR3 DNA reads TGTGCCAGCAGCTGGACGTTGGGGGTAGAGGAAAAACTGTTTTTT. This chain uses TRBV5-6 with TRBJ1-4; D might be TRBD1 (5 bases). Trimming pared 3 bases from V and 8 bases from J, leaving 17 bases between. The CDR3 loop spans 15 amino acids. CDR1 is SGHDT, CDR2 YYEEEE, per germline.

This clonotype has a single count. A much larger clone differs by one base, so this may be a read error. The rearrangement links TRBV7-2 to TRBJ2-5; 7 bases align to TRBD2. Germline CDR1 is SGHTA and CDR2 is FQGNSA. Trimming at V came to 0 bases and at J to 5 bases, leaving 6 bases not matched to a gene. The CDR3 is 15 amino acids. Here the CDR3 reads CASSLASAGVETQYF. In DNA, the CDR3 is TGTGCCAGCAGCTTAGCCTCCGCGGGAGTTGAGACCCAGTACTTC.

This chain connects TRBV7-9 to TRBJ1-5; D call uncertain. V was shortened by 4 bases and J by 4 bases, with 11 bases between the two germline ends. Germline V gene sequence: CDR1 SEHNR, CDR2 FQNEAQ (reference sequence). The CDR3 consists of 14 residues. The CDR3 is CASSSSGLNQPQHF. The CDR3 DNA sequence: TGTGCCAGCAGCTCCAGTGGCTTAAATCAGCCCCAGCATTTT.

The J gene is TRBJ2-7, the V gene TRBV6-2 or TRBV6-3; the match to TRBD1 covers 9 bases. The CDR3 is made up of 15 amino acids. Germline CDR1 is MNHEY and CDR2 is SVGEGT. After removal of 4 bases from V and 3 bases from J, the junction contained 7 bases not matched to a gene. CDR3 in DNA: TGTGCCAGCAGTTCTTCCGGACAGGGGAGCTACGAGCAGTACTTC. It codes for CASSSSGQGSYEQYF.

A few counts support this clonotype. This chain links TRBV7-3 with TRBJ2-2, with D hard to call. V was trimmed by 2 bases and J by 6 bases, leaving 7 bases between them. The V gene's germline CDR1 is SGHTA and CDR2 FQGTGA. CDR3 size: 13 residues. The CDR3 loop reads CASSLRVAGELFF. The CDR3 bases are TGTGCCAGCAGCTTACGGGTTGCCGGGGAGCTGTTTTTT.

In this sample, this clonotype turned up a few times. A much larger clonotype is one base distant, so this may be a read error. V and J are TRBV28 and TRBJ1-1; possibly TRBD1 for D (5 bases). Germline V CDR1 and CDR2: MDHEN, SYDVKM. The CDR3 consists of 12 residues. Trimming took off 8 bases at V and 0 bases at J, with 7 bases between the two ends. The CDR3, as DNA: TGTGCCAGCGGGACTTTGAACACTGAAGCTTTCTTT. The encoded protein is CASGTLNTEAFF.

In its sample, this clonotype was seen many times. A junction end diverges from the germline sequence, so it may reflect a read error. The chain joins TRBV5-1 to TRBJ2-7, with D possibly being TRBD2 (5 bases). Germline CDR1 is SGHRS and CDR2 is YFSETQ. CDR3 length: 12 amino acids. CDR3 DNA sequence: TGTGCCAGCAGCCCCGGGACCTACGAGCAGTACTTC. Protein sequence: CASSPGTYEQYF. Based on the CDR3 plus reference TRBV5-1 and TRBJ2-7, the full variable domain is KAGVTQTPRYLIKTRGQQVTLSCSPISGHRSVSWYQQTPGQGLQFLFEYFSETQRNKGNFPGRFSGRQFSNSRSEMNVSTLELGDSALYLCASSPGTYEQYFGPGTRLTVT.

This clonotype was found many times. J is TRBJ2-7 and V is TRBV28, with D hard to call. Germline lookup yields CDR1 MDHEN and CDR2 SYDVKM. Trimming cost V 3 bases and J 2 bases, with 8 bases left between them. CDR3 length: 13 amino acids. The CDR3: CASSLLYPYEQYF. In DNA form, the CDR3 reads TGTGCCAGCAGTTTGTTATACCCCTACGAGCAGTACTTC. Together with reference TRBV28 and TRBJ2-7, the CDR3 gives the full variable domain: DVKVTQSSRYLVKRTGEKVFLECVQDMDHENMFWYRQDPGLGLRLIYFSYDVKMKEKGDIPEGYSVSREKKERFSLILESASTNQTSMYLCASSLLYPYEQYFGPGTRLTVT.

This clonotype was seen ten or more times. One end of the junction varies from germline; a read error may be responsible. The gene calls are TRBV28 and TRBJ2-7; D remains ambiguous. The CDR3 totals 13 residues. The germline gives CDR1 MDHEN, CDR2 SYDVKM. DNA of the CDR3: TGTGCCAGCAGGTTATCCAGGAGCTACGAGCAGTACTTC. Residues: CASRLSRSYEQYF.

Concerning this clonotype itself: No conserved phenylalanine or tryptophan is present at the end of the CDR3, so a read error is the likely explanation. This chain's CDR3 is CSARGPILFLAKNIQYL. DNA of the CDR3: TGCAGTGCTAGAGGCCCTATTCTCTTCCTAGCCAAAAACATTCAGTACCTC. The chain recombines TRBV20-1 with TRBJ2-4; no definite D call. CDR3 length: 17 residues. V lost 1 base to trimming and J lost 0 bases, with 16 bases between them. Germline V gene sequence: CDR1 DFQATT, CDR2 SNEGSKA (reference sequence).

This chain joins TRBV4-2 and TRBJ1-4, with 7 bases that match TRBD1. This CDR3 comprises 14 residues. In germline, CDR1 is LGHNA, CDR2 YNFKEQ. V lost 7 bases to trimming and J lost 5 bases; unmatched junction nucleotides: 7. CDR3 protein: CASMTTGLNEKLFF. The CDR3, as DNA: TGTGCCAGCATGACGACAGGGCTGAATGAAAAACTGTTTTTT.

This clonotype was detected ten times or more. The chain carries TRBV6-5 and TRBJ2-5; TRBD2 matches at 12 bases. Germline CDR1 and CDR2: MNHEY and SVGAGI. J lost 5 bases, V lost 2 bases, and 3 bases had no gene match. The CDR3 covers 15 residues. The CDR3 is CASSYSLAGGETQYF. CDR3 bases: TGTGCCAGCAGTTACAGTCTAGCGGGAGGGGAGACCCAGTACTTC.

The gene calls are TRBV29-1 and TRBJ2-1; 12 nucleotides align to TRBD2. CDR3 length equals 14 residues. CDR1 and CDR2 from the germline V gene are SQVTM and ANQGSEA. Trimming removed 6 bases from V and 6 bases from J; junction bases left unmatched: 6. CDR3 DNA sequence: TGCAGCGTCGTAACTAGCGGGAGGATCAATGAGCAGTTCTTC. Protein product: CSVVTSGRINEQFF.

This clonotype has a count of ten or more. The CDR3 sequence is CASKAGGWNQPQHF. The CDR3 coding sequence is TGTGCCAGCAAGGCGGGGGGTTGGAATCAGCCCCAGCATTTT. The chain joins TRBV2 to TRBJ1-5; perhaps TRBD1 as D (5 bases). CDR1 SNHLY and CDR2 FYNNEI come from the germline V gene. CDR3 length: 14 residues. The V gene lost 7 bases and the J gene lost 4 bases, with 14 bases spanning the gap.

J is TRBJ2-4 and V is TRBV4-1; D unresolved. This CDR3 region has 20 residues. Trimming removed 0 bases at V and 0 bases at J, with 21 bases between. Germline values: CDR1 MGHRA, CDR2 YSYEKL. The CDR3 reads CASSQDSLGYRFLAKNIQYF. DNA for the CDR3: TGCGCCAGCAGCCAAGATTCTCTGGGGTATAGGTTTTTAGCCAAAAACATTCAGTACTTC.

The chain uses TRBV30 and TRBJ2-7, with D perhaps TRBD1 (6 bases). The V gene lost 2 bases and the J gene lost 0 bases, with 8 bases spanning the gap. Germline V gives CDR1 GTSNPN, CDR2 SVGIG (reference sequence). The CDR3 runs 13 residues. CDR3 residues: CAWSSGVSYEQYF. The CDR3 coding sequence is TGTGCCTGGAGTTCAGGGGTCTCCTACGAGCAGTACTTC.

This clonotype was seen at least ten times. The chain joins TRBV28 to TRBJ2-7; perhaps TRBD1 as D (5 bases). CDR3 length equals 13 residues. Trimming took 6 bases from V and 2 from J, leaving 11 bases between them. Germline V gene sequence: CDR1 MDHEN, CDR2 SYDVKM. The CDR3, as DNA: TGTGCCAGCAGCCTGGACATGACCTACGAGCAGTACTTC. Amino acids: CASSLDMTYEQYF.

This clonotype was detected a few times. V usage is TRBV30 and J usage is TRBJ1-6; D gene unclear. This CDR3 is built from 14 residues. CDR1 is GTSNPN, CDR2 SVGIG, per germline (reference sequence). Trimming shortened V by 0 bases and J by 5 bases, and 8 bases separated the two germline ends. CDR3: CAWSVVGHNSPLHF. DNA for the CDR3: TGTGCCTGGAGTGTAGTCGGGCATAATTCACCCCTCCACTTT.

The genes are TRBV30 and TRBJ2-7; the match to TRBD2 covers 11 bases. Germline loops: CDR1 GTSNPN, CDR2 SVGIG (reference sequence). V lost 0 bases, J lost 4 bases, and 5 bases stayed unmatched. The CDR3 has 15 residues. DNA of the CDR3: TGTGCCTGGAGTGTAACTAGCGGGAGTTCGTACGAGCAGTACTTC. This codes for CAWSVTSGSSYEQYF.

This clonotype was counted a few times. J is TRBJ2-6 and V is TRBV12-3 or TRBV12-4; D may be TRBD1 (5 bases). V gave up 5 bases and J gave up 4 bases, with 12 bases separating them. The CDR3 extends over 15 amino acids. This CDR3 is CASSHRQYGANVLTF. In DNA form, the CDR3 reads TGTGCCAGCAGTCACCGACAGTACGGGGCCAACGTCCTGACTTTC.

The V gene is TRBV30, the J gene TRBJ1-4; 11 positions agree with TRBD1. Per the germline V gene, CDR1 is GTSNPN and CDR2 is SVGIG (reference sequence). This CDR3 is built from 13 residues. V lost 8 bases to trimming and J lost 10 bases; unmatched junction nucleotides: 9. DNA for the CDR3: TGTGCCGGGATCCGGGACAGGGGGGGAAAACTGTTTTTT. It is translated as CAGIRDRGGKLFF.

This clonotype was seen at least ten times. This chain uses TRBV28 with TRBJ1-1; D possibly corresponds to TRBD1 (6 bases). The CDR3 is 14 residues long. Germline loops: CDR1 MDHEN, CDR2 SYDVKM. V dropped 5 bases and J dropped 2 bases, with 12 bases sitting between them. CDR3 nucleotide sequence: TGTGCCAGCAGTCTGACAGGAGCTAACACTGAAGCTTTCTTT. Its protein product is CASSLTGANTEAFF. The full variable domain, its missing parts supplied by reference TRBV28 and TRBJ1-1, is DVKVTQSSRYLVKRTGEKVFLECVQDMDHENMFWYRQDPGLGLRLIYFSYDVKMKEKGDIPEGYSVSREKKERFSLILESASTNQTSMYLCASSLTGANTEAFFGQGTRLTVV.

This clonotype was observed many times. This sequence joins TRBV28 and TRBJ1-1; D is possibly TRBD1 (5 bases). V lost 5 bases and J lost 6, with 22 bases in between. Germline values: CDR1 MDHEN, CDR2 SYDVKM. The CDR3 is 16 amino acids. CDR3 DNA sequence: TGTGCCAGCAGTGGTGCGTCTGCCAGGGCCACGCCTGAAGCTTTCTTT. It specifies CASSGASARATPEAFF.

Comments on this clonotype: A much larger clonotype is one base distant, so this may be a read error. The chain has TRBV29-1 and TRBJ2-7; perhaps TRBD2 as D (6 bases). Germline CDR1 is SQVTM and CDR2 is ANQGSEA. V shed 3 bases and J shed 2 bases, with 11 bases lying between them. The CDR3 has 13 residues. The CDR3 sequence: CSVEGGETYEQYF. DNA for the CDR3: TGCAGCGTTGAGGGCGGGGAGACCTACGAGCAGTACTTC.

This clonotype was detected a few times. The chain couples TRBV7-2 to TRBJ1-4, with 11 bases fitting TRBD1. The V gene's germline CDR1 is SGHTA and CDR2 FQGNSA. The CDR3 spans 19 residues. V shed 1 base, J shed 3 bases, and the junction held 10 bases outside the gene matches. CDR3 loop: CASSLVSGQGAVSNEKLFF. The DNA for the CDR3 is TGTGCCAGCAGCTTAGTATCAGGACAGGGGGCTGTGTCTAATGAAAAACTGTTTTTT.

The chain carries TRBV5-1 and TRBJ2-7, with D possibly being TRBD2 (5 bases). Trimming pared 2 bases from V and 4 bases from J, leaving 28 bases between. The germline CDR1 and CDR2 sequences are SGHRS and YFSETQ. The CDR3 is made up of 19 amino acids. CDR3 sequence: CASSFYPAEEPTGIYEQYF. CDR3 sequence (DNA): TGCGCCAGCAGCTTTTATCCAGCGGAAGAACCTACGGGCATATACGAGCAGTACTTC.

In this sample, this clonotype turned up a few times. The conserved final phenylalanine or tryptophan is absent from the CDR3, which likely points to a read error. The chain recombines TRBV27 with TRBJ2-2, with D unresolved. The CDR3 contains 15 residues. With 3 bases removed from V and 6 bases from J, the gap between germline ends came to 14 bases. Germline CDR1 MNHEY, CDR2 SMNVEV (reference sequence). Written as DNA, the CDR3 is TGTGCCAGCAGTTTCGCCTCCTCTAGGTCCGGGGAGCTGTTTCTT. Translating it yields CASSFASSRSGELFL.

This clonotype was recorded at least ten times. The chain couples TRBV29-1 to TRBJ2-5; 8 bases are a match to TRBD2. From germline, CDR1 is SQVTM and CDR2 ANQGSEA. This CDR3 contains 13 residues. J was trimmed by 2 bases and V by 4 bases; bases with no gene match: 3. CDR3 loop: CSVVPGGQETQYF. CDR3 DNA: TGCAGCGTTGTGCCGGGAGGGCAAGAGACCCAGTACTTC.

This clonotype has more than one count but fewer than ten. V gene TRBV20-1 combines with J gene TRBJ2-7, with D unresolved. The CDR3 sequence is 13 residues long. Germline lookup yields CDR1 DFQATT and CDR2 SNEGSKA (reference sequence). The V end was cut by 3 bases, the J end by 0 bases, with 9 bases between. The CDR3 coding sequence is TGCAGTGCTAGCGGGTATAGCTCCTACGAGCAGTACTTC. Its translation is CSASGYSSYEQYF.

This clonotype was detected only a few times. This rearrangement joins TRBV2 to TRBJ2-7; perhaps TRBD1 as D (6 bases). CDR3 length: 16 residues. With 3 bases removed from V and 1 base from J, the gap between germline ends came to 16 bases. The germline gives CDR1 SNHLY, CDR2 FYNNEI. The CDR3 nucleotides read TGTGCCAGCAGTGACCCCCAGGGGCGGCTTTCCTACGAGCAGTACTTC. Residues: CASSDPQGRLSYEQYF.

This clonotype was seen repeatedly, ten times or more. CDR3: CSARAGGNQPQHF. Written as DNA, the CDR3 is TGCAGTGCTAGGGCAGGGGGCAATCAGCCCCAGCATTTT. V is TRBV20-1 and J is TRBJ1-5, with TRBD1 as a possible D gene (6 bases). The CDR3 has 13 residues. The V gene lost 3 bases and the J gene lost 2 bases, with 8 bases spanning the gap. CDR1 is DFQATT and CDR2 is SNEGSKA in the germline V gene (reference sequence).

This chain joins TRBV28 and TRBJ2-1; the match to TRBD2 covers 7 bases. Germline loops: CDR1 MDHEN, CDR2 SYDVKM. CDR3 length: 12 amino acids. V gave up 3 bases and J gave up 12 bases; unmatched junction bases: 5. The CDR3 loop reads CASSFPGLRQFF. Written as DNA, the CDR3 is TGTGCCAGCAGTTTTCCGGGACTACGGCAGTTCTTC.